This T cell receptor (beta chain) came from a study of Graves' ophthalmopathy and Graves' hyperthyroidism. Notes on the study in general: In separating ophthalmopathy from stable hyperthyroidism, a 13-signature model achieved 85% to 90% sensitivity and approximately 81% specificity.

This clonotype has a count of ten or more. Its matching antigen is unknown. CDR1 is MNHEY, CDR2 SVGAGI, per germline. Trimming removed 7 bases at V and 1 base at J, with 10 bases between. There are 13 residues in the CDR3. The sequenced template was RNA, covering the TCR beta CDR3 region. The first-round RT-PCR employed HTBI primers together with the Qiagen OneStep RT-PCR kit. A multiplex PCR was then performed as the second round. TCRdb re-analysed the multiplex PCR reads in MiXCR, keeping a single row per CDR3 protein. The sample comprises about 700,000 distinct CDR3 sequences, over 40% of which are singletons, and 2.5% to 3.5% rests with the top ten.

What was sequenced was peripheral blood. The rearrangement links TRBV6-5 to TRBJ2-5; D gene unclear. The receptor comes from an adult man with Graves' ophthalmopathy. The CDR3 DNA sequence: TGTGCCAGCACCTTGTCGGCCCAAGAGACCCAGTACTTC. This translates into CASTLSAQETQYF.